The text below deals with one T cell receptor beta chain. Its antigen is still unknown. No much larger clone is present one base from it, and per-base qualities are unavailable. V gives up 7 bases and J gives up 0 bases, and the segment between their germline ends measures 4 bases. The germline V gene specifies SGDLS as CDR1 and YYNGEE as CDR2. The cysteine opens and the phenylalanine closes a CDR3 of 11 amino acids. Only the CDR3 part of the read is kept: 33 bases, read in frame from the first base. The data derive from a study of coeliac disease (dated by TCRdb to about 2022). Broadly, across the study: Each coeliac patient fell into one of three classes: newly diagnosed active disease, refractory coeliac disease type I, or disease kept under control by a gluten-free diet. Refractory coeliac disease type I was defined as no response to a gluten-free diet for over 12 months, with immunophenotypically normal intraepithelial cells. Because high-resolution HLA typing was not available, biased TRBV7-2 usage was examined as a proof of principle. The study applied next-generation sequencing of rearranged TRB and TRG CDR3 regions to small intestinal lymphocyte fractions from coeliac and non-coeliac patients. The goal was to describe the TR repertoires of small intestinal T cells in active coeliac disease, in refractory type I coeliac disease, and in coeliac disease treated with a gluten-free diet. Of the 30 or so patients in the full study, about 22 had coeliac disease confirmed by serology and 8 were controls with non-small intestinal disorders. TRB sequencing succeeded for samples from around 27 subjects, including approximately 25 paired bulk unsorted intraepithelial and lamina propria cell samples. On the study overall, not on this receptor specifically: TRB and TRG repertoires of active coeliac intraepithelial and lamina propria samples showed lower clonality than controls, suggesting recruitment of diverse T cells. Cross-contamination between compartments was possible, because separating intraepithelial cells from lamina propria cells did not produce high-purity fractions. For the most part, TRB repertoires were private, with most amino acid sequences found in only one sample, and V-gene usage showed no significant difference across disease groups. The authors judged the approach to be unsuitable for unbiased detection of gliadin-specific T cells, because gliadin-specific T cells are scarce and rarely shared between patients.

The method behind the library was the immunoSEQ multiplex PCR assay. The TR loci were subjected to amplification by multiplexed PCR, for which V gene segments served as targets of the forward primers and J gene segments as targets of the reverse primers. Amplified CDR3 regions were sequenced on the Illumina HiSeq System. The authors processed their data as follows. A nearest-neighbour algorithm merged closely related reads to remove PCR and sequencing errors and collapse data into unique sequences. Each repertoire was summarised by clonality and by T cell density, with T cell density defined as TR molecules per amount of genomic DNA input. CDR3 amino acid sequences present in at least 80% of unsorted samples were defined as public TRs and were then tested for differential abundance between coeliac and control samples. Kruskal-Wallis tests followed by Dunn post-tests were used to test for differences in clonality and density between disease groups. Not all clones reach the TCRdb copy of this immuneACCESS table, which keeps in-frame sequences only. Checked studies attribute under half of the gap to unresolved V genes and leave the rest unexplained. That table supplies the V and J calls and clone size; D and trimming were determined from the DNA. The sample table lists thousands of clones, roughly three quarters of them with a count of one. The ten largest clones add up to 8.5% of the sample.

Aliquots of roughly 510,000 cells were frozen in DMSO/FBS in liquid nitrogen, and a single aliquot per fraction was used for sequencing. Every one of the 30 patients in the study had endoscopy and a small intestinal biopsy. To release intraepithelial cells, biopsies were stirred for one hour at 37 degrees C in RPMI with EGTA, MgCl2 and 1% FBS. The Qiagen DNeasy blood extraction kit was used to extract genomic DNA from the frozen unsorted cell fractions. Recombination connected TRBV9 to TRBJ1-2; the D segment cannot be called with confidence. Material: intraepithelial lymphocytes from the gut. Interpreted using the paper, the cell subset or site label stands for: intraepithelial cell (IEC) fraction of small intestinal biopsy. The TCR was taken from a man aged 25-45 years with celiac disease. The CDR3 region: CASSANYGYTF. The DNA sequence follows: TGTGCCAGCTCAGCTAACTATGGCTACACCTTC.